This T cell receptor beta chain was recovered during a study of blood T cell repertoires in COVID-19. Turning to the study itself: Samples taken during acute and convalescent COVID-19 were collected in the United States, Italy and Spain.

TCRdb's table, derived via immunoSEQ multiplex PCR, lists solely in-frame clones and lacks some. The sample includes a few hundred thousand clones, 85% to 90% of them seen just once. The study assigned cohorts using participant-reported clinical history. The length of the CDR3 is 14 residues. Germline V gives CDR1 WNHNN, CDR2 SYGVQD (reference sequence). Trimming took 5 bases from V and 4 from J, leaving 14 bases between them. The sequence was obtained from a man aged 18 to 30 who had recovered from COVID-19. J is TRBJ1-1 and V is TRBV10-1; unclear D gene. The sequenced sample consisted of PBMCs or T cells enriched from blood (not recorded which). The CDR3 coding sequence is TGCGCCAGCAGTCGGGAGATTTTGGGCACTGAAGCTTTCTTT. Its protein is CASSREILGTEAFF.